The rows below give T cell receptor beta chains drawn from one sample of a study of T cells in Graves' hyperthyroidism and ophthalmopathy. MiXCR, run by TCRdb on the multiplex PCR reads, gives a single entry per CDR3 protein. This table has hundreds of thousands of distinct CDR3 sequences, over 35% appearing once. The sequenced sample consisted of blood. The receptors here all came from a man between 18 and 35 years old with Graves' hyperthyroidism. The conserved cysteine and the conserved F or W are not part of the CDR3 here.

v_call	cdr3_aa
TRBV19	ASGSARGSGNTEAF
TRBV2	AISELGDTDTQY
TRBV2	ASSERALGLGANVLT
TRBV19	ASPQGGDNQPQH
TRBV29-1	SVPENRYEAF
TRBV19	AISGGGELF
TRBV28	ASNAGPSNQPQH
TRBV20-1	SAWTYGYQETQY
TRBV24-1	ATNCREINTGELF
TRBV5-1	ASSLVSGPSYEQY
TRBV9	ASSPPRTGEQY
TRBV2	ASSEGQGTDMQY
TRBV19	ASISGGLGGTEAF
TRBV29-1	SVRTASNEKLF
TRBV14	PEGYSGANVLT
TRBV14	ASSPDRGGFYGYT
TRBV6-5	ASTNTGTGIRYEQY
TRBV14	ASSQDLMENTEAF
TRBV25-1	ASSARARAGANTEAF
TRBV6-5	ASSYSSAYEQY
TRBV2	ASTAGTEAQY
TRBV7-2	ASSLVAAGNTIY
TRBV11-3	ASSPGRTSEYQGHEQY
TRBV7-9	ASSLLRDSAEAF
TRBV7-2	ASSAPRTGTYEQY
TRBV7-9	ASSLQDSPLH
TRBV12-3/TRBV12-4	ASREGRRNTEAF
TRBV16	ASSQSSGTPEPFRALH
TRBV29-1	RFGGGLETQY
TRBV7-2	ASSPRTGGPLDFYEQY
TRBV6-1	ASSEAGGVTYEQY
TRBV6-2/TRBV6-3	ASRLRGRDYGYT
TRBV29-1	SVEDNRAF
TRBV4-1	ASSTGHDYEQY
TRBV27	ASRMTGGYQPQH
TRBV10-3	ASLRDRGFYEQY
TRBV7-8	ASSTYGHYEQY
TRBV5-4	ASSLSGQVPYDYT
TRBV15	ATSPDLAGGQEIQY
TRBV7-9	ASSFGYGGETQY
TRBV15	ATRDRKAGNTIY
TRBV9	ASSVGYTEAF
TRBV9	ASSVEGYTGELF
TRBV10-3	ASSQTGSKNSPLH
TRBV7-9	ASSITGGNDEKLF
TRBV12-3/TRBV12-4	ASASDRGIQETQY
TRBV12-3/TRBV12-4	ASSRPGGWTEAF
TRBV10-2	ASSDTGPGEQY
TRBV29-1	SVDYAGRYGYT
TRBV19	ASSIRGGRPYEQY
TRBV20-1	SANDPSGPSGAYEQY
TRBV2	ASSEERAQETQY
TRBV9	ASSAGVETEAF
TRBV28	ASSDQGWGNQPQH
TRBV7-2	ASSWTVSNYGYT
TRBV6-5	ASGLRDSVSYEQY
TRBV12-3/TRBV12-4	ASIETAANTEAF